A selection of T cell receptor beta chains follows, all from one sample in a study of breast tumors, draining lymph nodes, adjacent tissues. TCRdb reanalysed the multiplex PCR reads using MiXCR and keeps one entry per CDR3 protein. The sample has about 130,000 distinct CDR3 sequences; less than 25% are singletons. Sequenced sample: axillary lymph node tissue. Receptor source: a female donor with breast cancer. Some clones in this sample may be carry-over from other donors' samples. Both conserved end residues are part of each CDR3. Fields, in order: CDR3 length, clone size, V gene, J gene, CDR3 protein. Clone size, where shown, is once, few, many, or a class for clones that have expanded.

>13|many|TRBV3-1|TRBJ1-3
CASSPDFGNTIYF
>15|many|TRBV7-8|TRBJ2-1
CASSLAGQGLNEQFF
>13|many|TRBV20-1|TRBJ2-7
CSAKGGASHEQYF
>13|many|TRBV10-1|TRBJ2-1
CASSIPEHNEQFF
>16|many|TRBV9|TRBJ1-6
CASSPGGVAYNSPLHF
>13|many|TRBV30|TRBJ2-7
CAWSGGTAYEQYF
>16|many|TRBV5-1|TRBJ2-2
CASSLPGQTNTGELFF
>14|NA|TRBV9|TRBJ2-5
CASSDRLAGETQYF
>15|many|TRBV7-9|TRBJ1-4
CASSPEGDGNEKLFF
>15|NA|TRBV28|TRBJ1-5
CASSRRQGASQPQHF
>18|many|TRBV6-1|TRBJ2-1
CASRLTGTSGSSYNEQFF
>13|NA|TRBV19|TRBJ1-1
CASSIDTYGEAFF